Listed below are T cell receptor beta chains from one sample, sequenced in a study of blood T cell repertoires in COVID-19. Measured with immunoSEQ multiplex PCR; TCRdb has only the in-frame clones, and not every one. The table lists around 86,000 clones, 75% to 85% of them singletons. Source material: peripheral blood. These receptors were collected from a woman of 80 years or more with acute or convalescent COVID-19. CDR3s include the opening cysteine and the closing phenylalanine or tryptophan. The order of the fields is V gene, CDR3 protein.

TRBV10-3	CAISESPGQGYNEQFF
TRBV11-3	CASSLDRRGTGSYEQYF
TRBV7-9	CASSSPGTSGNNEQFF
TRBV27	CASSHGQAANNEQFF
TRBV7-8	CASSLTMTEEDNSPLHF
TRBV7-6	CASSLGGPVSSGNYGYTF
TRBV20-1	CSASRQADQPQHF
TRBV6-2/TRBV6-3	CASSWTRNTEAFF
TRBV10-1	CANTGPAYEQYF
TRBV29-1	CSVNPGVVNEQFF
TRBV19	CASSKTGTGDGYTF
TRBV5-1	CASSWTGLAGAEQYF
TRBV7-9	CASSQYRELETQYF
TRBV24-1	CATRDSGYNEQFF
TRBV6-5	CASRGLASGYNEQFF
TRBV7-9	CASSAGTGDNEQFF
TRBV18	CASSPPTGSVTSSYGYTF
TRBV7-9	CASFGGSGANVLTF
TRBV11-2	CASSSLIRGRGETQYF
TRBV13	CASRSRDRGDTGELFF
TRBV5-4	CASSQGSGPSYEQYF
TRBV5-1	CASSQTGFNTEAFF
TRBV5-1	CASSGGDSQETQYF
TRBV7-9	CASSLDGQGGEQYF
TRBV5-1	CASSLLPDSSYEQYF
TRBV29-1	CSAGTGTGEQYF
TRBV27	CASSFRGYPEAFF
TRBV11-2	CASSPRTAQETQYF
TRBV21-1	CASIEAGVCCEQYF